This T cell receptor (beta chain) emerged from a study of blood T cell repertoires in COVID-19. In the study overall: Spain, Italy and the United States supplied samples that represented acute and convalescent COVID-19. T cells, B-cell-depleted T cells, or PBMCs supplied cDNA or gDNA.

In the source study's methods: Amplification of reference gene primers was used by the study to estimate nucleated cell counts. The table came from immunoSEQ multiplex PCR; TCRdb's copy has only in-frame clones and leaves some out. V, J and clone size reflect that table, while D and trimming were determined from the DNA. The data show some 35,000 clones, roughly 87% seen once. Trimming stripped 5 bases from V and 2 bases from J, with 15 bases between. The CDR3 contains 15 residues. Germline assignment: CDR1 SGHTA and CDR2 FQGNSA. This chain uses TRBV7-2 with TRBJ2-5, with a possible D match to TRBD2 (6 bases). This sequence originates from a human donor in a cohort sampled during active COVID-19. Sequencing input: peripheral blood. In DNA form, the CDR3 reads TGTGCCAGCAGCGGATGGGGGACTGGGCAAGAGACCCAGTACTTC. Amino acids: CASSGWGTGQETQYF.